The 32 T cell receptor beta chains given below trace back to one sample, sequenced in a study of T cell changes during pregnancy in multiple sclerosis. Clones were read by immunoSEQ multiplex PCR, and TCRdb kept only the in-frame ones, dropping some. The data contain 49,000 or so clones, roughly nine tenths of them singletons. The sequences come from CD4+ T cells from peripheral blood mononuclear cells, collected in the second trimester of pregnancy. The receptors shown here come from a female donor in good health, enrolled as a control in a pregnancy study.

The chain combines TRBV7-9 with TRBJ1-1; 9 bases line up with TRBD1. V shed 1 base and J 10 bases; nucleotides not matched to a gene: 4. Germline V gene sequence: CDR1 SEHNR, CDR2 FQNEAQ (reference sequence). The CDR3 contains 13 residues. The CDR3 spells CASSLGQGVGAFF. DNA of the CDR3: TGTGCCAGCAGCTTAGGACAGGGGGTGGGAGCTTTCTTT.

This rearrangement joins TRBV19 to TRBJ1-3, with D possibly matching TRBD1 (5 bases). Germline-derived CDR1 and CDR2 are LNHDA and SQIVND (reference sequence). V was shortened by 7 bases and J by 4 bases, with 8 bases between the two germline ends. This CDR3 is built from 12 residues. Here the CDR3 DNA reads TGTGCCAGTAATTCAGGGGGAAACACCATATATTTT. Translated, it gives CASNSGGNTIYF. The full variable domain, rest sourced from reference TRBV19 and TRBJ1-3, is DGGITQSPKYLFRKEGQNVTLSCEQNLNHDAMYWYRQDPGQGLRLIYYSQIVNDFQKGDIAEGYSVSREKKESFPLTVTSAQKNPTAFYLCASNSGGNTIYFGEGSWLTVV.

This rearrangement joins TRBV28 to TRBJ1-5, with D perhaps matching TRBD1 (6 bases). In germline, CDR1 is MDHEN, CDR2 SYDVKM. Deletions cut 5 bases from V and 4 bases from J, with 15 bases between. The CDR3 is 15 amino acids. The CDR3 region is CASSGRGRGNQPQHF. For the CDR3, the DNA is TGTGCCAGCAGTGGCAGGGGTAGGGGAAATCAGCCCCAGCATTTT.

The chain links TRBV10-3 to TRBJ1-1, with 8 bases identical to TRBD1. The germline CDR1 and CDR2 sequences are ENHRY and SYGVKD. V was pared by 3 bases and J by 5 bases, with 5 bases of the junction left unmatched. The CDR3 is 14 residues long. The CDR3 nucleotides are TGTGCCATCAGTGATGAGCAGGGGGCGACTGAAGCTTTCTTT. This translates into CAISDEQGATEAFF.

The chain has TRBV6-5 and TRBJ1-1, with D unresolved. The germline V and J ends were trimmed by 2 bases and 3 bases, with 10 bases remaining between them. Germline loops: CDR1 MNHEY, CDR2 SVGAGI. The CDR3 runs to 14 residues. CDR3 amino acids: CASSYEAGDTEAFF. The DNA for the CDR3 is TGTGCCAGCAGTTACGAAGCAGGCGACACTGAAGCTTTCTTT.

J is TRBJ2-3 and V is TRBV19, with 7 bases fitting TRBD2. The CDR3 is 14 amino acids. After removal of 10 bases from V and 0 bases from J, the junction contained 7 bases not matched to a gene. CDR1 and CDR2 from the germline V gene are LNHDA and SQIVND (reference sequence). CDR3 sequence reads: CATRLATSTDTQYF. CDR3 DNA sequence: TGTGCCACAAGACTAGCCACTAGCACAGATACGCAGTATTTT. The full variable domain, rest sourced from reference TRBV19 and TRBJ2-3, is DGGITQSPKYLFRKEGQNVTLSCEQNLNHDAMYWYRQDPGQGLRLIYYSQIVNDFQKGDIAEGYSVSREKKESFPLTVTSAQKNPTAFYLCATRLATSTDTQYFGPGTRLTVL.

With regard to this clone: Mismatch with germline at one junction end may stem from a read error. The rearrangement uses TRBV2 and TRBJ1-1; 9 bases agree with TRBD1. This CDR3 region has 13 residues. Germline lookup yields CDR1 SNHLY and CDR2 FYNNEI. CDR3 loop: CASSEADRGKAFF. CDR3 bases: TGTGCCAGCAGCGAAGCGGACAGGGGAAAAGCTTTCTTT.

This clone was detected only a few times. J is TRBJ1-4 and V is TRBV5-1; D is ambiguous. Germline CDR1 SGHRS, CDR2 YFSETQ. This CDR3 has 10 amino acids. Trimming pared 8 bases from V and 6 bases from J, leaving 5 bases between. CDR3 nucleotide sequence: TGCGCCAGTATTTATGAAAAACTGTTTTTT. Protein product: CASIYEKLFF.

The chain joins TRBV7-2 to TRBJ1-4; perhaps TRBD1 as D (6 bases). Trimming stripped 5 bases from V and 4 bases from J, with 11 bases between. CDR1 is SGHTA and CDR2 is FQGNSA in the germline V gene. CDR3 size: 14 residues. The CDR3 reads CASSRGHGNEKLFF. DNA for the CDR3: TGTGCCAGCAGCCGGGGACACGGTAATGAAAAACTGTTTTTT.

This chain links TRBV27 with TRBJ1-1; D remains ambiguous. Trimming left V 1 base short and J 5 bases short, with 14 bases between. The CDR3 sequence is 15 residues long. The V gene's germline CDR1 is MNHEY and CDR2 SMNVEV (reference sequence). The CDR3 DNA reads as TGTGCCAGCAGTTTATTCGGGGATAAAGGTACTGAAGCTTTCTTT. It specifies CASSLFGDKGTEAFF.

The CDR3 region is CATVEGAQAEAFF. In DNA, the CDR3 is TGTGCCACCGTCGAGGGGGCGCAGGCTGAAGCTTTCTTT. The genes are TRBV6-5 and TRBJ1-1, with 7 bases identical to TRBD1. The CDR3 totals 13 residues. Unmatched junction bases numbered 11, after V lost 10 bases and J lost 6 bases. Germline CDR1 is MNHEY and CDR2 is SVGAGI.

The chain is built from TRBV6-1 and TRBJ1-5; D is unresolved. The CDR3 has 17 amino acids. Germline assignment: CDR1 MNHNS and CDR2 SASEGT. V was cut by 4 bases and J by 0 bases, with 16 bases left in between. CDR3 in DNA: TGTGCCAGCAGTGGGAAGGAAGGAGACTATAGCAATCAGCCCCAGCATTTT. This codes for CASSGKEGDYSNQPQHF.

The J gene is TRBJ2-6, the V gene TRBV5-1; D remains ambiguous. Deletions cut 4 bases from V and 0 bases from J, with 17 bases between. This CDR3 comprises 18 residues. The germline CDR1 and CDR2 sequences are SGHRS and YFSETQ. The CDR3 coding sequence is TGCGCCAGCAGCGTGACACCTCTCTTGGACTCTGGGGCCAACGTCCTGACTTTC. Translation gives CASSVTPLLDSGANVLTF.

This clone was seen only once. This sequence joins TRBV30 and TRBJ1-2, with TRBD1 as a possible D gene (5 bases). From germline, CDR1 is GTSNPN and CDR2 SVGIG (reference sequence). V shed 2 bases and J shed 6 bases, with 13 bases lying between them. This CDR3 comprises 13 residues. The CDR3, as DNA: TGTGCCTGGAGTCTAGGGGCAGAGGATGGCTACACCTTC. It yields the protein CAWSLGAEDGYTF.

The chain employs TRBV5-1 and TRBJ1-4; 8 nucleotides line up with TRBD1. CDR3 length: 16 amino acids. The V gene end was trimmed by 0 bases and the J gene end by 5 bases; junction bases not matched to a gene: 6. Germline assignment: CDR1 SGHRS and CDR2 YFSETQ. CDR3 sequence: CASSLGQGFENEKLFF. CDR3 DNA: TGCGCCAGCAGCTTGGGACAGGGGTTCGAGAATGAAAAACTGTTTTTT.

The chain uses TRBV6-5 and TRBJ2-7; tentatively, D is TRBD1 (6 bases). CDR3 size: 15 residues. V lost 0 bases and J 4 bases, leaving 13 bases between the germline ends. Germline lookup yields CDR1 MNHEY and CDR2 SVGAGI. The CDR3 coding sequence is TGTGCCAGCAGTTACTCGGGGGCAGGGCTTTACGAGCAGTACTTC. This sequence encodes CASSYSGAGLYEQYF.

The chain employs TRBV6-4 and TRBJ2-1; tentatively, D is TRBD1 (6 bases). Trimming shortened V by 4 bases and J by 7 bases, and 17 bases separated the two germline ends. This CDR3 is 15 amino acids long. CDR1 is MRHNA, CDR2 SNTAGT, per germline. In nucleotides, the CDR3 is TGTGCCAGCAGTGCCGAACTAGGGGGTTCTAATGAGCAGTTCTTC. Encoded protein: CASSAELGGSNEQFF.

The DNA of the CDR3 is TGTGCCAGCACCCGGGGGGGCCGGGAGACCCAGTACTTC. As protein: CASTRGGRETQYF. This rearrangement joins TRBV2 to TRBJ2-5, with TRBD2 matching over 8 bases. The ends lost 7 bases at V and 5 bases at J; junction bases unmatched: 6. Germline-derived CDR1 and CDR2 are SNHLY and FYNNEI. The CDR3 is 13 amino acids. Based on the CDR3 plus reference TRBV2 and TRBJ2-5, the full variable domain is EPEVTQTPSHQVTQMGQEVILRCVPISNHLYFYWYRQILGQKVEFLVSFYNNEISEKSEIFDDQFSVERPDGSNFTLKIRSTKLEDSAMYFCASTRGGRETQYFGPGTRLLVL.

The CDR3: CASSLEGDNYGYTF. CDR3 nucleotides: TGCGCCAGCAGCTTGGAAGGGGATAACTATGGCTACACCTTC. The chain has TRBV5-1 and TRBJ1-2; possibly TRBD1 for D (5 bases). CDR3 size: 14 residues. Germline CDR1 and CDR2: SGHRS and YFSETQ. Trimming shortened V by 0 bases and J by 1 base, and 7 bases separated the two germline ends.

This clone came up a few times. The rearrangement links TRBV7-9 to TRBJ2-5; D may be TRBD2 (6 bases). The CDR3 runs 15 residues. The V end lost 1 base, the J end lost 2 bases, and 11 bases lay between the germline ends. The germline V gene encodes CDR1 SEHNR and CDR2 FQNEAQ (reference sequence). CDR3 amino acids: CASSLVSGGQETQYF. CDR3 bases: TGTGCCAGCAGCTTAGTGTCCGGGGGTCAAGAGACCCAGTACTTC.

This clone showed up just once. One end of the junction varies from germline; a read error may be responsible. The chain has TRBV7-9 and TRBJ2-7; 8 bases are shared with TRBD1. The germline CDR1 and CDR2 sequences are SEHNR and FQNEAQ (reference sequence). The CDR3 runs 14 residues. The CDR3 DNA follows: TGTGCCAGCAGCTTAGCAGGGGACAGGACGCTAATGGACTTC. It is translated as CASSLAGDRTLMDF.

This sequence joins TRBV15 and TRBJ2-3; 11 bases map to TRBD1. The V segment lost 2 bases and the J segment 4 bases; nucleotides outside the gene matches: 5. The CDR3 is 16 amino acids. CDR1 is LNHNV, CDR2 YYDKDF, per germline (reference sequence). The CDR3 DNA sequence: TGTGCCACCAGCAGATCCGGGGACAGGGGGTCAGATACGCAGTATTTT. Its translation is CATSRSGDRGSDTQYF.

This clone was counted a few times. This rearrangement joins TRBV4-3 to TRBJ1-2; D remains unclear. Trimming shortened V by 2 bases and J by 8 bases, and 21 bases separated the two germline ends. The CDR3 covers 16 residues. The germline CDR1 and CDR2 sequences are LGHNA and YSLEER. The chain's CDR3 is CASSQRTGPHTGGYTF. The CDR3, as DNA: TGCGCCAGCAGCCAACGAACTGGGCCGCATACGGGGGGCTACACCTTC.

This clone was detected once. The chain combines TRBV7-3 with TRBJ2-1; weak D call: TRBD2 (5 bases). Trimming removed 5 bases at V and 4 bases at J, with 15 bases between. This CDR3 has 15 amino acids. Germline CDR1 and CDR2: SGHTA and FQGTGA. The CDR3 protein is CASSARLAPYNEQFF. The CDR3 DNA follows: TGTGCCAGCAGCGCCCGCCTAGCCCCGTACAATGAGCAGTTCTTC.

The CDR3 coding sequence is TGTGCCAGCAGCCCACTAGCGGGGAAGGTAAATGAGCAGTTCTTC. Protein product: CASSPLAGKVNEQFF. This chain links TRBV14 with TRBJ2-1; 10 bases are shared with TRBD2. Germline lookup yields CDR1 SGHDN and CDR2 FVKESK. The CDR3 sequence is 15 residues long. After removal of 4 bases from V and 7 bases from J, the junction contained 7 bases not matched to a gene. The variable domain in full, completed from reference TRBV14 and TRBJ2-1, reads EAGVTQFPSHSVIEKGQTVTLRCDPISGHDNLYWYRRVMGKEIKFLLHFVKESKQDESGMPNNRFLAERTGGTYSTLKVQPAELEDSGVYFCASSPLAGKVNEQFFGPGTRLTVL.

As regards this clone: The sample has other DNA sequences that encode this CDR3 too. This chain joins TRBV30 and TRBJ1-3; no definite D call. The CDR3 contains 13 residues. V was trimmed by 6 bases and J by 4 bases, leaving 13 bases between them. Germline lookup yields CDR1 GTSNPN and CDR2 SVGIG (reference sequence). CDR3 loop: CACAGLSGNTIYF. As DNA, the CDR3 is TGTGCCTGCGCAGGCCTCTCCGGAAACACCATATATTTT.

The chain is built from TRBV6-5 and TRBJ1-2; 12 bases match TRBD1. The V gene's germline CDR1 is MNHEY and CDR2 SVGAGI. Trimming removed 10 bases from V and 4 bases from J; junction bases left unmatched: 7. This CDR3 has 14 residues. The CDR3 protein is CATLGGQGAYGYTF. The CDR3 nucleotides are TGTGCCACCTTAGGGGGACAGGGGGCCTATGGCTACACCTTC.

The chain joins TRBV7-3 to TRBJ2-1; TRBD2 matches at 13 bases. The germline CDR1 and CDR2 sequences are SGHTA and FQGTGA. J lost 0 bases, V lost 5 bases, and 13 bases had no gene match. The CDR3 consists of 20 residues. The CDR3 DNA reads as TGTGCCAGCAGCCCCCACGCGGGACTAGCGGGGTTAAGCTCCTACAATGAGCAGTTCTTC. Translated, it gives CASSPHAGLAGLSSYNEQFF.

CDR3 in amino acids: CASSFLNEQFF. The CDR3 nucleotides read TGTGCCAGCAGCTTTCTGAATGAGCAGTTCTTC. The chain uses TRBV7-2 and TRBJ2-1; no firm D call. V lost 3 bases to trimming and J lost 7 bases, with 4 bases between them. The germline gives CDR1 SGHTA, CDR2 FQGNSA. The CDR3 covers 11 residues.

The rearrangement joins TRBV6-5 to TRBJ2-2; D remains unclear. V was trimmed by 6 bases and J by 1 base, leaving 9 bases between them. CDR1 MNHEY and CDR2 SVGAGI come from the germline V gene. The CDR3 covers 14 residues. Here the CDR3 DNA reads TGTGCCAGCAGCCTTGCACAGAACACCGGGGAGCTGTTTTTT. This translates into CASSLAQNTGELFF.

The chain recombines TRBV30 with TRBJ2-7; the D gene is possibly TRBD1 (6 bases). Per germline, CDR1 GTSNPN and CDR2 SVGIG (reference sequence). This CDR3 spans 13 amino acids. Trimming cost V 0 bases and J 3 bases, with 9 bases left between them. The DNA for the CDR3 is TGTGCCTGGAGTGTACTCAGGGGCTACGAGCAGTACTTC. Translating it yields CAWSVLRGYEQYF.

The chain recombines TRBV18 with TRBJ2-7; the match to TRBD1 covers 8 bases. V dropped 2 bases and J dropped 1; count of bases not matched to a gene: 4. The germline CDR1 and CDR2 sequences are KGHSH and LQKENI. This CDR3 spans 15 amino acids. CDR3 protein: CASSPSGQESYEQYF. CDR3 nucleotide sequence: TGTGCCAGCTCACCATCGGGACAGGAATCCTACGAGCAGTACTTC.